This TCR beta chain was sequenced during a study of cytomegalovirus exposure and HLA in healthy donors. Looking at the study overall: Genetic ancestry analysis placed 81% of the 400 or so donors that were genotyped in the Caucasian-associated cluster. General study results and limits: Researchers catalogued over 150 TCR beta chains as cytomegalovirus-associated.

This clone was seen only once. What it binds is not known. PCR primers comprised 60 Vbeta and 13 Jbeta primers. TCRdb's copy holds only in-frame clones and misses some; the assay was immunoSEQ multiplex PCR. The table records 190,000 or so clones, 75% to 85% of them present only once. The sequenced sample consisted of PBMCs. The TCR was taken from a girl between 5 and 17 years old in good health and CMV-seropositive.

Here the CDR3 reads CAISEGQDNQPQHF. The CDR3 DNA sequence: TGTGCCATCAGTGAGGGACAGGACAATCAGCCCCAGCATTTT. The V and J genes are TRBV10-3 and TRBJ1-5, with TRBD1 matching over 7 bases. CDR3 size: 14 residues. The germline V gene has CDR1 ENHRY and CDR2 SYGVKD. The trim removed 2 bases at V and 3 bases at J, leaving 1 base unmatched.